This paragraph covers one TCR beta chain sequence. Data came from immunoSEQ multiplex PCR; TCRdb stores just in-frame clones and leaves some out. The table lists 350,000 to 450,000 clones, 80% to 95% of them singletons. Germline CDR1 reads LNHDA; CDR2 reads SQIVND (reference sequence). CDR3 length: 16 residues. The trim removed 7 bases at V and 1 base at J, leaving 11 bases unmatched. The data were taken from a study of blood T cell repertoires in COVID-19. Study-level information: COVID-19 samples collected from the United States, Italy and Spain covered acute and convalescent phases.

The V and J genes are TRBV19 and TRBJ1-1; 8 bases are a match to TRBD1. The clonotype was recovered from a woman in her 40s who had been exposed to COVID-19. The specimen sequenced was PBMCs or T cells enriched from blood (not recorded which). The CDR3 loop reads CASISRTGTGNTEAFF. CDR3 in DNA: TGTGCCAGTATTTCTAGGACAGGGACGGGGAACACTGAAGCTTTCTTT.